This T cell receptor beta chain was recovered during a study of blood T cell repertoires in COVID-19. Libraries were prepared by immunoSEQ multiplex PCR; TCRdb keeps only in-frame clonotypes and omits some of them. The sample shows fewer than 350,000 clones, 85% of them seen only once. V dropped 0 bases and J dropped 3 bases, with 8 bases sitting between them. This CDR3 is built from 13 residues. In germline, CDR1 is GTSNPN, CDR2 SVGIG (reference sequence). Exposed volunteers were people who met a COVID-19 case within 2 weeks before study entry. The sequenced material came from PBMCs or T cells enriched from blood (not recorded which). This clonotype was obtained from a woman in her 30s who had been exposed to COVID-19. The V call is TRBV30, the J call TRBJ2-5; D call uncertain. CDR3 protein: CAWSVGLEETQYF. The CDR3 coding sequence is TGTGCCTGGAGTGTAGGCCTAGAAGAGACCCAGTACTTC. The full variable domain, completed using reference TRBV30 and TRBJ2-5, is SQTIHQWPATLVQPVGSPLSLECTVEGTSNPNLYWYRQAAGRGLQLLFYSVGIGQISSEVPQNLSASRPQDRQFILSSKKLLLSDSGFYLCAWSVGLEETQYFGPGTRLLVL.